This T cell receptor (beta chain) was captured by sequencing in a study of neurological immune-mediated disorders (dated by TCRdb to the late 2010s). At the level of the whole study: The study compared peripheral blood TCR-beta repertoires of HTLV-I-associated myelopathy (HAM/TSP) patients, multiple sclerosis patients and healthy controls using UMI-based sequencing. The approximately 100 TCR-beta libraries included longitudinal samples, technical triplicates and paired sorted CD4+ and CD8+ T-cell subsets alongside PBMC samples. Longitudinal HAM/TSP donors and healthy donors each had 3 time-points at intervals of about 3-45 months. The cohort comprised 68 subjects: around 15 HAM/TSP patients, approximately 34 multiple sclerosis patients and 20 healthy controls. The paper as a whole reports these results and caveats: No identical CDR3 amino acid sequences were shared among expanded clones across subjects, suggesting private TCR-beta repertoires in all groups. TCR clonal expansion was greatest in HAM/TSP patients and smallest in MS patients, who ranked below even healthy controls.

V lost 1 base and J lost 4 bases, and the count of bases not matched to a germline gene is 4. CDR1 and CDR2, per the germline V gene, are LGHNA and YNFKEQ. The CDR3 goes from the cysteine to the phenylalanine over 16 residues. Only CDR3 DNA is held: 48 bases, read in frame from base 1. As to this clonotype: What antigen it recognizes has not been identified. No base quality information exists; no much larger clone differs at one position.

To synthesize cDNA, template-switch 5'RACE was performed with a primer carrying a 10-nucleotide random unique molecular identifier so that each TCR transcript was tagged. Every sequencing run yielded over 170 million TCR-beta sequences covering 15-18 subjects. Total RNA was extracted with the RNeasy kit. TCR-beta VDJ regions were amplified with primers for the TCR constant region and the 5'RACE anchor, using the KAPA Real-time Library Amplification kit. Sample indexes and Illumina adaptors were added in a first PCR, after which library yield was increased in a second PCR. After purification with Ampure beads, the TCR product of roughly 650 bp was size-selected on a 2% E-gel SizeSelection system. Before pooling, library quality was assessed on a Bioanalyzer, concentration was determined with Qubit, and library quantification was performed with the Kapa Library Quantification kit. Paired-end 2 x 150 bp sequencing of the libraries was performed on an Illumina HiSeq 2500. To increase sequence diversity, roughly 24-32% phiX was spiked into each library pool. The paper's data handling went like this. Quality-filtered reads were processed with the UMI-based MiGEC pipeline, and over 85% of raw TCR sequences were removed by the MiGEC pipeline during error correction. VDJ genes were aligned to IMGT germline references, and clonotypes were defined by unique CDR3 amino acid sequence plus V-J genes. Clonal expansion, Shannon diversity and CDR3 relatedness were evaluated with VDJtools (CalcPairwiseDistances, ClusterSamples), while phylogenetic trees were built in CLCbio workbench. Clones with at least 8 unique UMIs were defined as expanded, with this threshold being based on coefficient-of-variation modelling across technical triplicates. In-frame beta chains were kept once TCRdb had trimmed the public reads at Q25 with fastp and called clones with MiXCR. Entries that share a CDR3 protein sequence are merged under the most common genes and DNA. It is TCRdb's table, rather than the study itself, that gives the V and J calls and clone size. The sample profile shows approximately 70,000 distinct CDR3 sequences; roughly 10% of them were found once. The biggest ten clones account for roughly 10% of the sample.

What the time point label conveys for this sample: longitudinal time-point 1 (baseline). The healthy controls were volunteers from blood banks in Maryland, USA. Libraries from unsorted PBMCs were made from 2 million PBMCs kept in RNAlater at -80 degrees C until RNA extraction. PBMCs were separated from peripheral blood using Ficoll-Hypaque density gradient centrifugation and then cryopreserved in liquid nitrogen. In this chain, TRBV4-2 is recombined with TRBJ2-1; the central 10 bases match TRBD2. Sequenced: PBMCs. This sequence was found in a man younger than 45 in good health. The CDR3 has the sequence CASSQGKAGGYNEQFF. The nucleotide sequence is TGTGCCAGCAGCCAAGGGAAAGCGGGAGGGTACAATGAGCAGTTCTTC.